The 23 T cell receptor beta chains reported below all come from one sample, sequenced in a study of radiotherapy plus CTLA-4 blockade in lung cancer. Method: immunoSEQ multiplex PCR; TCRdb's copy keeps in-frame clones and lacks some. Of 75,000 to 100,000 clones listed, approximately 75% are singletons. Sequenced material: peripheral blood, taken from a patient treated with radiotherapy plus ipilimumab. The receptor source for this set is a human donor with non-small cell lung cancer who had a partial response to radiotherapy plus ipilimumab. Some clones in this sample may be carry-over from other donors' samples.

This clone turned up a few times. The chain combines TRBV4-1 with TRBJ1-4; 7 bases line up with TRBD1. V lost 4 bases to trimming and J lost 2 bases; unmatched junction nucleotides: 4. This CDR3 has 15 amino acids. Germline V gene data show CDR1 as MGHRA and CDR2 as YSYEKL. The CDR3 reads CASSLTGVTNEKLFF. CDR3 sequence (DNA): TGCGCCAGCAGCCTAACAGGGGTGACTAATGAAAAACTGTTTTTT.

Of note for this clone: Other DNA sequences in this sample translate to the same CDR3. In DNA, the CDR3 is TGTGCCAGCTCACCACGTATGAACACTGAAGCTTTCTTT. Its translation is CASSPRMNTEAFF. The gene calls are TRBV18 and TRBJ1-1, with no clear D. The CDR3 totals 13 residues. Germline values: CDR1 KGHSH, CDR2 LQKENI. Trimming left V 1 base short and J 0 bases short, with 3 bases between.

V gene TRBV4-1 combines with J gene TRBJ2-7; 11 nucleotides align to TRBD1. Germline loops: CDR1 MGHRA, CDR2 YSYEKL. Unmatched junction bases numbered 7, after V lost 3 bases and J lost 3 bases. The CDR3 spans 16 residues. The CDR3 DNA reads as TGCGCCAGCAGCCACCCACTGGGGACAGGGGGCTACGAGCAGTACTTC. Translated: CASSHPLGTGGYEQYF.

The CDR3 nucleotides are TGTGCCAGCAGTTTCCCCCGACTGGACAGGGACATCGAGGATGAGCAGTTCTTC. As protein: CASSFPRLDRDIEDEQFF. This chain uses TRBV28 with TRBJ2-1; TRBD1 aligns across 8 bases. CDR1 and CDR2 (germline): MDHEN, SYDVKM. The CDR3 totals 18 residues. J lost 8 bases, V lost 3 bases, and 18 bases had no gene match.

V and J are TRBV6-5 and TRBJ2-7; D uncertain. The CDR3 runs to 15 residues. Trimming removed 4 bases at V and 0 bases at J, with 13 bases between. CDR1 is MNHEY and CDR2 is SVGAGI in the germline V gene. CDR3 sequence (DNA): TGTGCCAGCAGTTTGCTGACGGCTAGCTCCTACGAGCAGTACTTC. It yields the protein CASSLLTASSYEQYF.

The genes are TRBV5-1 and TRBJ2-7, with D perhaps matching TRBD2 (6 bases). The germline CDR1 and CDR2 sequences are SGHRS and YFSETQ. V was trimmed by 2 bases and J by 3 bases, leaving 9 bases between them. This CDR3 contains 13 residues. In nucleotides, the CDR3 is TGCGCCAGCAGCTTAAGCGGGCTCTACGAGCAGTACTTC. Translating gives CASSLSGLYEQYF. Full variable domain (missing parts from reference TRBV5-1 and TRBJ2-7): KAGVTQTPRYLIKTRGQQVTLSCSPISGHRSVSWYQQTPGQGLQFLFEYFSETQRNKGNFPGRFSGRQFSNSRSEMNVSTLELGDSALYLCASSLSGLYEQYFGPGTRLTVT.

This clone was observed a handful of times. The chain combines TRBV7-2 with TRBJ2-1; 16 bases are a match to TRBD2. The germline gives CDR1 SGHTA, CDR2 FQGNSA. The V and J ends lost 4 bases and 4 bases, in that order; junction bases with no gene match: 10. This CDR3 region has 19 residues. CDR3 sequence: CASSSSGLAGGSRYNEQFF. As DNA, the CDR3 is TGTGCCAGCAGCTCGTCGGGACTAGCGGGGGGGTCCAGGTACAATGAGCAGTTCTTC.

The chain employs TRBV7-2 and TRBJ2-6; 11 nucleotides line up with TRBD1. V lost 6 bases, J lost 3 bases, and 7 bases stayed unmatched. CDR1 and CDR2 (germline): SGHTA, FQGNSA. The CDR3 has 17 residues. The chain's CDR3 is CASRATGQGDGANVLTF. DNA of the CDR3: TGTGCCAGCAGAGCAACGGGACAGGGGGATGGGGCCAACGTCCTGACTTTC.

The V call is TRBV11-3, the J call TRBJ2-1, with TRBD2 matching 12 bases. Looked up from germline, CDR1 is SGHNT and CDR2 is YENEEA. The CDR3 has 15 amino acids. Unmatched junction bases numbered 5, after V lost 4 bases and J lost 7 bases. The CDR3 reads CASSSTSGSRNEQFF. DNA for the CDR3: TGTGCCAGCAGCTCGACTAGCGGGAGTCGTAATGAGCAGTTCTTC. Looking up the rest from reference TRBV11-3 and TRBJ2-1 gives the full variable domain: EAGVVQSPRYKIIEKKQPVAFWCNPISGHNTLYWYLQNLGQGPELLIRYENEEAVDDSQLPKDRFSAERLKGVDSTLKIQPAELGDSAVYLCASSSTSGSRNEQFFGPGTRLTVL.

The chain's CDR3 is CASSPNWRLAGGPARQETQYF. CDR3 coding DNA: TGTGCCAGCTCCCCGAATTGGAGACTAGCGGGGGGCCCGGCGCGTCAAGAGACCCAGTACTTC. The rearrangement joins TRBV18 to TRBJ2-5; 13 bases map to TRBD2. V dropped 6 bases and J dropped 2; count of bases not matched to a gene: 21. CDR3 length: 21 residues. From germline, CDR1 is KGHSH and CDR2 LQKENI.

The chain carries TRBV13 and TRBJ2-5; the match to TRBD2 covers 13 bases. Germline loops: CDR1 PRHDT, CDR2 FYEKMQ (reference sequence). V was pared by 5 bases and J by 3 bases, with 3 bases of the junction left unmatched. The CDR3 has 15 amino acids. This CDR3 reads CASSLGTSGKETQYF. Written as DNA, the CDR3 is TGTGCCAGCAGCCTCGGGACTAGCGGGAAAGAGACCCAGTACTTC. Using reference TRBV13 and TRBJ2-5 for the parts outside the CDR3, the full variable domain is AAGVIQSPRHLIKEKRETATLKCYPIPRHDTVYWYQQGPGQDPQFLISFYEKMQSDKGSIPDRFSAQQFSDYHSELNMSSLELGDSALYFCASSLGTSGKETQYFGPGTRLLVL.

The chain recombines TRBV7-2 with TRBJ1-2; D is ambiguous. V lost 0 bases to trimming and J lost 6 bases, with 14 bases between them. The germline CDR1 and CDR2 sequences are SGHTA and FQGNSA. This CDR3 has 15 residues. The CDR3 DNA follows: TGTGCCAGCAGCTTAGCCACCCGGACTTTGGATGGCTACACCTTC. It yields the protein CASSLATRTLDGYTF.

The gene calls are TRBV15 and TRBJ2-1; TRBD2 aligns across 7 bases. The CDR3 spans 15 residues. Trimming took 0 bases from V and 10 from J; bases not matched to a gene: 9. The germline V gene has CDR1 LNHNV and CDR2 YYDKDF (reference sequence). In DNA, the CDR3 is TGTGCCACCAGCAGAGATCTGGCGGGAGTTGGCGAGCAGTTCTTC. This gives the protein CATSRDLAGVGEQFF.

This clone was found a few times. The chain recombines TRBV9 with TRBJ2-2; the match to TRBD2 covers 13 bases. The germline CDR1 and CDR2 sequences are SGDLS and YYNGEE. The CDR3 totals 16 residues. V was pared by 1 base and J by 5 bases, with 2 bases of the junction left unmatched. The CDR3 DNA reads as TGTGCCAGCAGCGTAACTAGCGGGAGGGGAACCGGGGAGCTGTTTTTT. This encodes CASSVTSGRGTGELFF.

This chain connects TRBV7-6 to TRBJ2-2; D perhaps matches TRBD1 (5 bases). Germline V gene sequence: CDR1 SGHVS, CDR2 FNYEAQ. This CDR3 contains 15 residues. V lost 2 bases and J 1 base, leaving 8 bases between the germline ends. This CDR3 is CASSLQDKNTGELFF. DNA of the CDR3: TGTGCCAGCAGCTTACAGGACAAGAACACCGGGGAGCTGTTTTTT.

The J gene is TRBJ1-2, the V gene TRBV28; 7 bases map to TRBD1. The CDR3 extends over 16 amino acids. The germline gives CDR1 MDHEN, CDR2 SYDVKM. V shed 4 bases, J shed 7 bases, and the junction held 15 bases outside the gene matches. In DNA form, the CDR3 reads TGTGCCAGCAGTTCATCGCTGATGACAGGGAACCCTGGCTACACCTTC. The encoded protein is CASSSSLMTGNPGYTF.

In nucleotides, the CDR3 is TGTGCCAGCACCGGCCATGGGGGCCTCCAAGAGACCCAGTACTTC. This sequence encodes CASTGHGGLQETQYF. The V and J genes are TRBV28 and TRBJ2-5; D is perhaps TRBD1 (6 bases). This CDR3 is 15 amino acids long. V shed 7 bases and J shed 1 base, with 16 bases lying between them. The germline gives CDR1 MDHEN, CDR2 SYDVKM. The full variable domain, its missing parts supplied by reference TRBV28 and TRBJ2-5, is DVKVTQSSRYLVKRTGEKVFLECVQDMDHENMFWYRQDPGLGLRLIYFSYDVKMKEKGDIPEGYSVSREKKERFSLILESASTNQTSMYLCASTGHGGLQETQYFGPGTRLLVL.

In this sample, this clone turned up a few times. The DNA of the CDR3 is TGTGCCAGCAGCTCCCTAATTGACAGATCTGGAAACACCATATATTTT. Protein product: CASSSLIDRSGNTIYF. The gene calls are TRBV6-6 and TRBJ1-3; a possible D gene is TRBD1 (5 bases). CDR3 size: 16 residues. Trimming took 6 bases from V and 1 from J, leaving 16 bases between them. Germline assignment: CDR1 MNHNY and CDR2 SVGAGI (reference sequence).

Only a few counts were recorded for this clone. V gene TRBV11-2 combines with J gene TRBJ2-5, with 8 positions matching TRBD2. Trimming at V came to 3 bases and at J to 5 bases, leaving 14 bases not matched to a gene. The germline V gene has CDR1 SGHAT and CDR2 FQNNGV. The CDR3 totals 17 residues. CDR3 nucleotide sequence: TGTGCCAGCAGCTTTAGCGCGGGAGGACGCAAAGGGGAGACCCAGTACTTC. Protein: CASSFSAGGRKGETQYF.

The V gene is TRBV5-3, the J gene TRBJ1-1; a possible D gene is TRBD1 (5 bases). TRBV5-3 is reported as an ORF; its role is uncertain. CDR3 length: 20 residues. V dropped 0 bases and J dropped 6 bases, with 30 bases sitting between them. CDR3 sequence: CARSLGGPSCRAQRYSEAFF. The CDR3 DNA is TGTGCCAGAAGCTTGGGGGGCCCAAGTTGCAGGGCTCAACGTTATTCTGAAGCTTTCTTT.

The chain has TRBV28 and TRBJ2-5; the match to TRBD1 covers 7 bases. CDR1 is MDHEN, CDR2 SYDVKM, per germline. Unmatched junction bases numbered 3, after V lost 3 bases and J lost 2 bases. The CDR3 contains 14 residues. Here the CDR3 DNA reads TGTGCCAGCAGTTTTGGGACAGTTCAAGAGACCCAGTACTTC. Residues: CASSFGTVQETQYF.

In its sample, this clone was seen a few times. This chain links TRBV19 with TRBJ1-4; 7 bases agree with TRBD1. In germline, CDR1 is LNHDA, CDR2 SQIVND (reference sequence). The CDR3 loop spans 15 amino acids. Trimming removed 5 bases from V and 6 bases from J; junction bases left unmatched: 9. CDR3 nucleotides: TGTGCCAGTAGTCCGCGACAGGGCCGGGATGAAAAACTGTTTTTT. Protein: CASSPRQGRDEKLFF.

This clone was counted between two and nine times. The V and J genes are TRBV18 and TRBJ2-4; the D gene is possibly TRBD2 (5 bases). The length of the CDR3 is 16 residues. Germline CDR1 is KGHSH and CDR2 is LQKENI. Trimming removed 0 bases from V and 0 bases from J, with 9 bases in between. The CDR3 loop is CASSPPSGLAKNIQYF. CDR3 DNA: TGTGCCAGCTCACCACCGAGCGGACTAGCCAAAAACATTCAGTACTTC.